The 26 T cell receptor beta chains listed next were all sequenced from one sample in a study of blood T cell repertoires in COVID-19. The protocol was immunoSEQ multiplex PCR, while the TCRdb copy is restricted to in-frame clones and leaves out a portion. The data contain roughly 500,000 clones, roughly nine tenths of them singletons. The sequenced material came from peripheral blood. The receptors were gathered from a man aged 18 to 29 with COVID-19, enrolled during active disease.

Comments on this clone: The same CDR3 can be traced to other DNA sequences in this sample. The chain employs TRBV4-1 and TRBJ2-2; 8 positions match TRBD1. This CDR3 region has 14 residues. Germline CDR1 reads MGHRA; CDR2 reads YSYEKL. Trimming cost V 6 bases and J 6 bases; bases outside gene matches: 6. CDR3 nucleotides: TGCGCCAGCAGGCAGGGGGCAATGGCCGGGGAGCTGTTTTTT. Its translation is CASRQGAMAGELFF.

This clone was picked up one time. The rearrangement links TRBV2 to TRBJ1-4; 8 nucleotides align to TRBD1. V was clipped by 6 bases and J by 7 bases; unmatched bases: 7. Germline lookup yields CDR1 SNHLY and CDR2 FYNNEI. This CDR3 has 14 amino acids. CDR3 nucleotides: TGTGCCAGCAGCACCAGGGGGCTGGCTGAAAAACTGTTTTTT. Amino acid sequence: CASSTRGLAEKLFF.

V is TRBV5-4 and J is TRBJ1-2, with a tentative D call TRBD1 (5 bases). This CDR3 is 14 amino acids long. CDR1 and CDR2 (germline): SGHNT, YYREEE (reference sequence). Trimming took off 4 bases at V and 4 bases at J, with 14 bases between the two ends. The CDR3 nucleotides are TGTGCCAGCAGCGGAAACACAGGCCCCTATGGCTACACCTTC. Protein: CASSGNTGPYGYTF.

The chain joins TRBV5-1 to TRBJ2-1, with D perhaps matching TRBD2 (6 bases). The V and J ends lost 7 bases and 0 bases respectively, with 8 bases between them. Germline CDR1 and CDR2: SGHRS and YFSETQ. The CDR3 covers 13 residues. The CDR3 here is CASGGGSYNEQFF. CDR3 in DNA: TGCGCCAGCGGGGGAGGCTCCTACAATGAGCAGTTCTTC. Full variable domain (outside the CDR3, taken from reference TRBV5-1 and TRBJ2-1): KAGVTQTPRYLIKTRGQQVTLSCSPISGHRSVSWYQQTPGQGLQFLFEYFSETQRNKGNFPGRFSGRQFSNSRSEMNVSTLELGDSALYLCASGGGSYNEQFFGPGTRLTVL.

This chain joins TRBV19 and TRBJ2-7; D is possibly TRBD1 (6 bases). The germline V gene has CDR1 LNHDA and CDR2 SQIVND (reference sequence). The CDR3 contains 18 residues. V lost 7 bases, J lost 3 bases, and 28 bases lay in between. CDR3 coding DNA: TGTGCCAGTACCACGTTTAGGGATTTGAAAGGACAGCTCTACGAGCAGTACTTC. It is translated as CASTTFRDLKGQLYEQYF.

This rearrangement joins TRBV5-5 to TRBJ2-7; D is perhaps TRBD2 (7 bases). V was cut by 0 bases and J by 2 bases, with 15 bases left in between. The germline V gene encodes CDR1 SGHKS and CDR2 YYEKEE (reference sequence). CDR3 size: 16 residues. The CDR3 loop is CASSLVGGAQPYEQYF. CDR3 DNA sequence: TGTGCCAGCAGCTTGGTTGGGGGGGCGCAGCCCTACGAGCAGTACTTC.

V and J are TRBV19 and TRBJ1-5; D unresolved. There are 15 residues in the CDR3. Trimming stripped 2 bases from V and 2 bases from J, with 10 bases between. In germline, CDR1 is LNHDA, CDR2 SQIVND (reference sequence). CDR3 coding DNA: TGTGCCAGTAGTATATACCGAGAAGGCAATCAGCCCCAGCATTTT. As protein: CASSIYREGNQPQHF.

The chain carries TRBV6-6 and TRBJ2-3; the D is unclear. The germline CDR1 and CDR2 sequences are MNHNY and SVGAGI (reference sequence). Trimming pared 2 bases from V and 4 bases from J, leaving 10 bases between. CDR3 length: 14 residues. The chain's CDR3 is CASSYTRTSDTQYF. CDR3 bases: TGTGCCAGCAGTTACACCCGAACATCAGATACGCAGTATTTT.

The rearrangement links TRBV3-1 (or the pseudogene TRBV3-2) to TRBJ1-1; D not certain. CDR3 size: 14 residues. V dropped 0 bases and J dropped 4 bases, with 9 bases sitting between them. Germline assignment: CDR1 LGHDT and CDR2 YNNKEL (reference sequence). The CDR3 DNA reads as TGTGCCAGCAGCCAAGAAGTGGGCAGCACTGAAGCTTTCTTT. Residues: CASSQEVGSTEAFF.

This clone was detected once. The gene calls are TRBV18 and TRBJ2-3, with D perhaps matching TRBD2 (6 bases). V was clipped by 3 bases and J by 0 bases, with 10 bases between them. The V gene's germline CDR1 is KGHSH and CDR2 LQKENI. The CDR3 has 15 amino acids. As DNA, the CDR3 is TGTGCCAGCTCACCGAGGACTACTAGCACAGATACGCAGTATTTT. It specifies CASSPRTTSTDTQYF.

V usage is TRBV6-5 and J usage is TRBJ1-4; TRBD1 agrees at 8 bases. The CDR3 has 15 residues. Germline-derived CDR1 and CDR2 are MNHEY and SVGAGI. After removal of 0 bases from V and 8 bases from J, the junction contained 5 bases not matched to a gene. This CDR3 is CASSYSKRTGEKLFF. The CDR3 nucleotides read TGTGCCAGCAGTTACTCGAAACGGACAGGGGAAAAACTGTTTTTT.

V is TRBV5-6 and J is TRBJ1-2, with 8 bases aligning to TRBD1. V trimming: 4 bases; J trimming: 7 bases; junction bases outside the gene matches: 12. The CDR3 extends over 15 amino acids. CDR1 is SGHDT and CDR2 is YYEEEE in the germline V gene. CDR3 loop: CASSQNRGRLSGYTF. The CDR3, as DNA: TGTGCCAGCAGCCAAAACAGGGGGAGACTTAGTGGCTACACCTTC.

This chain uses TRBV5-1 with TRBJ2-4; perhaps TRBD2 as D (6 bases). Trimming took off 4 bases at V and 6 bases at J, with 14 bases between the two ends. The CDR3 totals 14 residues. CDR1 is SGHRS and CDR2 is YFSETQ in the germline V gene. For the CDR3, the DNA is TGCGCCAGCAGCCTCGGGGGTCCCGGAAACATTCAGTACTTC. Translated, it gives CASSLGGPGNIQYF. The variable domain in full, with the rest retrieved from reference TRBV5-1 and TRBJ2-4, is KAGVTQTPRYLIKTRGQQVTLSCSPISGHRSVSWYQQTPGQGLQFLFEYFSETQRNKGNFPGRFSGRQFSNSRSEMNVSTLELGDSALYLCASSLGGPGNIQYFGAGTRLSVL.

This chain uses TRBV6-5 with TRBJ2-2, with TRBD1 matching over 7 bases. J was trimmed by 7 bases and V by 6 bases; bases with no gene match: 2. Per the germline V gene, CDR1 is MNHEY and CDR2 is SVGAGI. The CDR3 is 12 residues long. CDR3 DNA: TGTGCCAGCAGGGGACAGTTCGGGGAGCTGTTTTTT. This encodes CASRGQFGELFF.

This chain uses TRBV7-9 with TRBJ1-3, with D possibly TRBD1 on 6 matching bases. This CDR3 has 15 amino acids. Per germline, CDR1 SEHNR and CDR2 FQNEAQ (reference sequence). Trimming pared 3 bases from V and 2 bases from J, leaving 11 bases between. CDR3 in amino acids: CASSFPGTTGNTIYF. CDR3 sequence (DNA): TGTGCCAGCAGCTTCCCAGGGACAACTGGAAACACCATATATTTT.

V usage is TRBV23-1 and J usage is TRBJ2-7; 9 bases line up with TRBD1. TRBV23-1 is given ORF status, its function remaining uncertain. The CDR3 runs to 14 residues. Trimming removed 4 bases from V and 3 bases from J; junction bases left unmatched: 4. This CDR3 reads CASSLNRGRYEQYF. The CDR3 bases are TGCGCCAGCAGTCTAAACAGGGGGCGCTACGAGCAGTACTTC.

The chain is built from TRBV7-2 and TRBJ2-7; D call uncertain. The CDR3 is 15 amino acids. CDR1 SGHTA and CDR2 FQGNSA come from the germline V gene. V was pared by 1 base and J by 2 bases, with 12 bases between. CDR3 in amino acids: CASSLGQVPTYEQYF. The DNA for the CDR3 is TGTGCCAGCAGCTTAGGGCAGGTACCGACCTACGAGCAGTACTTC. The variable domain in full, with the rest retrieved from reference TRBV7-2 and TRBJ2-7, is GAGVSQSPSNKVTEKGKDVELRCDPISGHTALYWYRQSLGQGLEFLIYFQGNSAPDKSGLPSDRFSAERTGGSVSTLTIQRTQQEDSAVYLCASSLGQVPTYEQYFGPGTRLTVT.

The gene calls are TRBV5-4 and TRBJ1-2; a possible D gene is TRBD1 (6 bases). This CDR3 comprises 13 residues. Germline CDR1 reads SGHNT; CDR2 reads YYREEE (reference sequence). The V end lost 5 bases, the J end lost 4 bases, and 12 bases lay between the germline ends. CDR3 sequence (DNA): TGTGCCAGCAGGCGAGACAGGACCTATGGCTACACCTTC. Translated, it gives CASRRDRTYGYTF. The variable domain in full, with the rest retrieved from reference TRBV5-4 and TRBJ1-2, is ETGVTQSPTHLIKTRGQQVTLRCSSQSGHNTVSWYQQALGQGPQFIFQYYREEENGRGNFPPRFSGLQFPNYSSELNVNALELDDSALYLCASRRDRTYGYTFGSGTRLTVV.

The V call is TRBV2, the J call TRBJ1-5; tentative D call: TRBD1 (6 bases). CDR3 length equals 13 residues. Germline lookup yields CDR1 SNHLY and CDR2 FYNNEI. Trimming shortened V by 10 bases and J by 3 bases, and 13 bases separated the two germline ends. The CDR3 here is CATQGSFNQPQHF. CDR3 bases: TGTGCCACCCAGGGGAGTTTCAATCAGCCCCAGCATTTT.

This chain connects TRBV7-9 to TRBJ2-3; 10 bases agree with TRBD2. The V segment lost 5 bases and the J segment 8 bases; nucleotides outside the gene matches: 7. Germline CDR1 reads SEHNR; CDR2 reads FQNEAQ (reference sequence). This CDR3 is built from 14 residues. The CDR3 coding sequence is TGTGCCAGCAGCCTTGGGACTAGCGTCGGTACGCAGTATTTT. This gives the protein CASSLGTSVGTQYF.

This rearrangement joins TRBV5-6 to TRBJ2-2; TRBD1 might be the D (5 bases). Germline-derived CDR1 and CDR2 are SGHDT and YYEEEE. The CDR3 totals 14 residues. The V and J ends lost 1 base and 5 bases respectively, with 9 bases between them. The CDR3 spells CASSLRSGTGELFF. The CDR3, as DNA: TGTGCCAGCAGCTTGCGTTCAGGGACCGGGGAGCTGTTTTTT. Based on the CDR3 plus reference TRBV5-6 and TRBJ2-2, the full variable domain is DAGVTQSPTHLIKTRGQQVTLRCSPKSGHDTVSWYQQALGQGPQFIFQYYEEEERQRGNFPDRFSGHQFPNYSSELNVNALLLGDSALYLCASSLRSGTGELFFGEGSRLTVL.

The J gene is TRBJ2-2, the V gene TRBV2; TRBD2 matches at 7 bases. The CDR3 sequence is 13 residues long. Germline assignment: CDR1 SNHLY and CDR2 FYNNEI. After removal of 9 bases from V and 5 bases from J, the junction contained 6 bases not matched to a gene. This chain's CDR3 is CASVSRGTGELFF. CDR3 nucleotides: TGTGCCAGTGTCTCGCGGGGGACCGGGGAGCTGTTTTTT.

V is TRBV19 and J is TRBJ1-5; TRBD1 aligns across 10 bases. The CDR3 runs to 15 residues. V dropped 9 bases and J dropped 2; count of bases not matched to a gene: 7. Germline V gene lookup returns CDR1 LNHDA and CDR2 SQIVND (reference sequence). CDR3 sequence reads: CASRDRGRGNQPQHF. For the CDR3, the DNA is TGTGCCAGCCGGGACAGGGGACGTGGCAATCAGCCCCAGCATTTT.

V and J are TRBV19 and TRBJ2-4; D is possibly TRBD1 (6 bases). The CDR3 runs 17 residues. The germline CDR1 and CDR2 sequences are LNHDA and SQIVND (reference sequence). Trimming took off 5 bases at V and 7 bases at J, with 24 bases between the two ends. DNA for the CDR3: TGTGCCAGTAGTGCCCAACAGGGTAGGTCGAATGGGAACATTCAGTACTTC. Encoded protein: CASSAQQGRSNGNIQYF.

This chain connects TRBV6-4 to TRBJ2-1; TRBD1 matches at 9 bases. CDR3 size: 14 residues. Germline values: CDR1 MRHNA, CDR2 SNTAGT. V trimming: 5 bases; J trimming: 7 bases; junction bases outside the gene matches: 6. CDR3 residues: CASSPRTGVNEQFF. DNA for the CDR3: TGTGCCAGCAGTCCCCGGACAGGGGTTAATGAGCAGTTCTTC.

This clone turned up a few times. The rearrangement links TRBV3-1 (or the pseudogene TRBV3-2) to TRBJ2-4; D may be TRBD2 (6 bases). Germline CDR1 reads LGHDT; CDR2 reads YNNKEL (reference sequence). Trimming took 4 bases from V and 8 from J, leaving 18 bases between them. This CDR3 is 15 amino acids long. The CDR3: CASSPRGLGGDIQYF. CDR3 nucleotide sequence: TGTGCCAGCAGCCCCCGGGGACTCGGGGGAGACATTCAGTACTTC.